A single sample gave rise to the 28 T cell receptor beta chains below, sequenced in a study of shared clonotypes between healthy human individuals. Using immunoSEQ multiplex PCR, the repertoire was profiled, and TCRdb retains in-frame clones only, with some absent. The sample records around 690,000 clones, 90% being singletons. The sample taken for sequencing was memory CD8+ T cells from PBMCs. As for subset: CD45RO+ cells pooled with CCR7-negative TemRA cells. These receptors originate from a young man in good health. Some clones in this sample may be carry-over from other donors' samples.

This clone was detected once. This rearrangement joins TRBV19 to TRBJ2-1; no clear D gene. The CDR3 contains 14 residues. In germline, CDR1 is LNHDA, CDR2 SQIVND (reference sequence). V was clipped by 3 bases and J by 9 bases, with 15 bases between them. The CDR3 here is CASSMGFRSGEQFF. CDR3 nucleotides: TGTGCCAGTAGTATGGGGTTTAGGTCGGGTGAGCAGTTCTTC.

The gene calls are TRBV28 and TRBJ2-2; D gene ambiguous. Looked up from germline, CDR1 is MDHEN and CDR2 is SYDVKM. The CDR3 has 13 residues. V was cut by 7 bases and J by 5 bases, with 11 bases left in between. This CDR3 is CASKPGKTGELFF. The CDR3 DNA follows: TGTGCCAGCAAGCCCGGAAAGACCGGGGAGCTGTTTTTT.

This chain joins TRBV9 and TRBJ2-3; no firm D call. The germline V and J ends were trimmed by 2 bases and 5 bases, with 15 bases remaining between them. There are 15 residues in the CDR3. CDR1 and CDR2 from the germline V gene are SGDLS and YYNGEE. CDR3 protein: CASSVFLGWGDTQYF. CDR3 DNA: TGTGCCAGCAGCGTTTTCCTGGGGTGGGGAGATACGCAGTATTTT.

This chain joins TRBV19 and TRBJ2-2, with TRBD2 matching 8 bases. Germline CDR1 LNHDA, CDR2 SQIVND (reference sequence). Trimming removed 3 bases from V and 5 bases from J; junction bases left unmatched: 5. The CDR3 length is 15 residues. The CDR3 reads CASSIWSSGTGELFF. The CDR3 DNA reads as TGTGCCAGTAGTATTTGGTCTAGCGGGACCGGGGAGCTGTTTTTT.

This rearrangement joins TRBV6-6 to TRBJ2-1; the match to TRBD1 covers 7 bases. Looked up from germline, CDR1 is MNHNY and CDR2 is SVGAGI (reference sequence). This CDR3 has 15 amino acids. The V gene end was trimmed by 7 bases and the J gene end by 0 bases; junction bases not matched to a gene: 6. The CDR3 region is CASTKDRSSYNEQFF. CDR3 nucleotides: TGTGCCAGCACCAAGGACAGGAGCTCCTACAATGAGCAGTTCTTC.

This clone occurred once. The chain's CDR3 is CASSLAGGSDTQYF. The CDR3, as DNA: TGTGCCAGCAGCTTAGCGGGAGGATCAGATACGCAGTATTTT. This rearrangement joins TRBV7-3 to TRBJ2-3, with 8 bases that match TRBD2. The V segment lost 2 bases and the J segment 4 bases; nucleotides outside the gene matches: 2. The CDR3 loop spans 14 amino acids. Germline CDR1 SGHTA, CDR2 FQGTGA. Full variable domain (outside the CDR3, taken from reference TRBV7-3 and TRBJ2-3): GAGVSQTPSNKVTEKGKYVELRCDPISGHTALYWYRQSLGQGPEFLIYFQGTGAADDSGLPNDRFFAVRPEGSVSTLKIQRTERGDSAVYLCASSLAGGSDTQYFGPGTRLTVL.

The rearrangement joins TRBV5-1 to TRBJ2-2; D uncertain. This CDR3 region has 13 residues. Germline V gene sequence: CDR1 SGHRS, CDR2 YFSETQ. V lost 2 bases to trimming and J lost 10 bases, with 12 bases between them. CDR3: CASSFASGPELFF. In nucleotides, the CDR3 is TGCGCCAGCAGCTTTGCCTCGGGTCCGGAGCTGTTTTTT.

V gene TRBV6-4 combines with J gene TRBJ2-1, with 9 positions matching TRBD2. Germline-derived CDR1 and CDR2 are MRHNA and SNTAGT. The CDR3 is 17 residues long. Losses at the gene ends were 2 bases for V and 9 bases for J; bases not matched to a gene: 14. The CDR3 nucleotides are TGTGCCAGCAGTGACACCCTGTCGCTAGCGGGATTGAGTGAGCAGTTCTTC. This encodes CASSDTLSLAGLSEQFF.

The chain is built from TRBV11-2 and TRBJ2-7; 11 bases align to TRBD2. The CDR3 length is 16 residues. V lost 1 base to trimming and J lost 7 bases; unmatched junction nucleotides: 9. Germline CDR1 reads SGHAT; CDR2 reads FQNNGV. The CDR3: CASSLGASGRFREQYF. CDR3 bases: TGTGCCAGCAGCTTAGGGGCTAGCGGGAGGTTTAGGGAGCAGTACTTC.

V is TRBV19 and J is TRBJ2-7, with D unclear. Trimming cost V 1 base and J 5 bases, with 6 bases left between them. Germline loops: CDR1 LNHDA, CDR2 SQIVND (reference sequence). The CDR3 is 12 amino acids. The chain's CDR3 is CASSIGWNEQYF. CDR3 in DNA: TGTGCCAGTAGTATAGGCTGGAACGAGCAGTACTTC.

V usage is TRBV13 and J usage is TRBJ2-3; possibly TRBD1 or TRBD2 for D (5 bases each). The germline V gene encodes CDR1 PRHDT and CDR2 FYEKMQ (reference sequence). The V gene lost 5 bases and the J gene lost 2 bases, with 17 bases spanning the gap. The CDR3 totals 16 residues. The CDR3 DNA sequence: TGTGCCAGCAGCGCCGGGACCACGGGCGACACAGATACGCAGTATTTT. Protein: CASSAGTTGDTDTQYF.

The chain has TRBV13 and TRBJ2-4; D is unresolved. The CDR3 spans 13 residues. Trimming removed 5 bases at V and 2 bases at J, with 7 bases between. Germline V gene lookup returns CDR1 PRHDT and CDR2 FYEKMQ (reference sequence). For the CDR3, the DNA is TGTGCCAGCAGCCCGACGCCCAAAAACATTCAGTACTTC. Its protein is CASSPTPKNIQYF.

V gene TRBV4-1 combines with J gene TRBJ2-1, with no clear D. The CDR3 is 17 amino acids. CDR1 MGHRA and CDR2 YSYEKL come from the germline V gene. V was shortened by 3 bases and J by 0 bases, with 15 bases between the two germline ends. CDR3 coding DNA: TGCGCCAGCAGCCACCGTAGTGTCCTGAGCTCCTACAATGAGCAGTTCTTC. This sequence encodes CASSHRSVLSSYNEQFF.

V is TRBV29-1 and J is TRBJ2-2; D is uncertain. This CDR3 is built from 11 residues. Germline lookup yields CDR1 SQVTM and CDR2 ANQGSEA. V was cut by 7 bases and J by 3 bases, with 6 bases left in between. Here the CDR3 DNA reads TGCAGCGCAGTGTACACCGGGGAGCTGTTTTTT. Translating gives CSAVYTGELFF.

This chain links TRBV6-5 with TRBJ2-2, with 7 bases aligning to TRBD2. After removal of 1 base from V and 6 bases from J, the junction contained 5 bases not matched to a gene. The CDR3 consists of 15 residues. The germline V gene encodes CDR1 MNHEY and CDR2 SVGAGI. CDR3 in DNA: TGTGCCAGCAGTTACTGGGGGGAGGGCGCCGGGGAGCTGTTTTTT. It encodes CASSYWGEGAGELFF.

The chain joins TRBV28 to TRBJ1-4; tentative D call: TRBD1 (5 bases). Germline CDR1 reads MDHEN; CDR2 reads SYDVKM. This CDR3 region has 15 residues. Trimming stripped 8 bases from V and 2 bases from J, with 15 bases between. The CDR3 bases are TGTGCCAGCTTCGGGGACCGGGGGACTAATGAAAAACTGTTTTTT. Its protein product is CASFGDRGTNEKLFF.

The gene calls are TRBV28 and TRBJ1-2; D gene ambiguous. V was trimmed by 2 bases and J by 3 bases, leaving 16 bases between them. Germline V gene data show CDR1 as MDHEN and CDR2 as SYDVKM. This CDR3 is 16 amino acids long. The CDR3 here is CASSLGLHVSHYGYTF. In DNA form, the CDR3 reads TGTGCCAGCAGTTTAGGGTTACACGTTTCTCACTATGGCTACACCTTC.

Here the CDR3 reads CASSLRGEVQPQHF. The CDR3 coding sequence is TGTGCCAGCAGTTTGCGGGGGGAGGTTCAGCCCCAGCATTTT. The gene calls are TRBV27 and TRBJ1-5, with D possibly matching TRBD1 (5 bases). V lost 3 bases, J lost 6 bases, and 12 bases lay in between. The CDR3 runs 14 residues. CDR1 is MNHEY and CDR2 is SMNVEV in the germline V gene (reference sequence).

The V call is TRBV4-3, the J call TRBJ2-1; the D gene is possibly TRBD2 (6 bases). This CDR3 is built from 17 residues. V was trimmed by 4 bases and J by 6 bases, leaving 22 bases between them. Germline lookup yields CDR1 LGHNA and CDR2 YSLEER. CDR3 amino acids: CASSRDRRLGISNEQFF. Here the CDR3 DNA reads TGCGCCAGCAGCCGAGATCGTCGACTAGGTATCTCCAATGAGCAGTTCTTC.

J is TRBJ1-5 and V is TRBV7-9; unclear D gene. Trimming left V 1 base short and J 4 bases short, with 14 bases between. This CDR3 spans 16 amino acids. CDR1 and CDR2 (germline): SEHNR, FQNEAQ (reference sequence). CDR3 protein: CASSLGIGERNQPQHF. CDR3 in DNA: TGTGCCAGCAGCTTAGGAATTGGGGAGCGGAATCAGCCCCAGCATTTT. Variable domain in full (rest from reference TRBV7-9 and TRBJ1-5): DTGVSQNPRHKITKRGQNVTFRCDPISEHNRLYWYRQTLGQGPEFLTYFQNEAQLEKSRLLSDRFSAERPKGSFSTLEIQRTEQGDSAMYLCASSLGIGERNQPQHFGDGTRLSIL.

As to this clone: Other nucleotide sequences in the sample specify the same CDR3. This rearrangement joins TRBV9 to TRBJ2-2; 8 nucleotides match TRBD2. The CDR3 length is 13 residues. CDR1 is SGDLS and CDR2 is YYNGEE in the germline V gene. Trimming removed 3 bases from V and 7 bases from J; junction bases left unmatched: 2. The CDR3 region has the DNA TGTGCCAGCAGCGCGGCGGGAGGCGGGGAGCTGTTTTTT. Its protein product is CASSAAGGGELFF.

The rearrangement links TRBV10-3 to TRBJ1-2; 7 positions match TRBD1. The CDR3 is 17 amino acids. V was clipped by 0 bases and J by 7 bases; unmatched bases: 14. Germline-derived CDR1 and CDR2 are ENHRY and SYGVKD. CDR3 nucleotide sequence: TGTGCCATCAGTGAGTCGGGAGGGGGCAGAACAAAGGGTGGCTACACCTTC. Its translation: CAISESGGGRTKGGYTF.

The chain's CDR3 is CASSLTGGPRNEQFF. CDR3 DNA: TGTGCCAGCAGCTTGACGGGAGGGCCGCGGAATGAGCAGTTCTTC. This rearrangement joins TRBV7-3 to TRBJ2-1, with TRBD2 identical over 8 bases. Per the germline V gene, CDR1 is SGHTA and CDR2 is FQGTGA. J was trimmed by 7 bases and V by 3 bases; bases with no gene match: 8. CDR3 length: 15 amino acids.

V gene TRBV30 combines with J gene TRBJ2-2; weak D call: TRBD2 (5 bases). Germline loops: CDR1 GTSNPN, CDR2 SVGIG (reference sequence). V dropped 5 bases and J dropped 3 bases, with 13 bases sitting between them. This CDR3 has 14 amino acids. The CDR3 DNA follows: TGTGCCTGGGCCCTGCAGCGGTACACCGGGGAGCTGTTTTTT. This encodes CAWALQRYTGELFF.

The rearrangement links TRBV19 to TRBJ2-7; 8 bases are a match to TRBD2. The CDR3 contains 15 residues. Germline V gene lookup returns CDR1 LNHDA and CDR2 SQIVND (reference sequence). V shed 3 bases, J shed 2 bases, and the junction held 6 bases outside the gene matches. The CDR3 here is CASSMVARGAYEQYF. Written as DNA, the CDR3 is TGTGCCAGTAGTATGGTGGCGCGGGGGGCCTACGAGCAGTACTTC.

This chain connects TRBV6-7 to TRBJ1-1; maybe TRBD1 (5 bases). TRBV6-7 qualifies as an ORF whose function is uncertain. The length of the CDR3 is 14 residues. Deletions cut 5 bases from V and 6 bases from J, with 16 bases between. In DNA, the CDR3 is TGTGCCAGCAGTGAAGCAGGGAGGTGGGCTGAAGCTTTCTTT. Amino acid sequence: CASSEAGRWAEAFF.

The CDR3 bases are TGTGCCAGCAGCTTCATAGGGGAGCTGTTTTTT. Translated: CASSFIGELFF. The V gene is TRBV7-9, the J gene TRBJ2-2; D not certain. V lost 3 bases and J lost 8, with 4 bases in between. This CDR3 comprises 11 residues. Germline assignment: CDR1 SEHNR and CDR2 FQNEAQ (reference sequence).

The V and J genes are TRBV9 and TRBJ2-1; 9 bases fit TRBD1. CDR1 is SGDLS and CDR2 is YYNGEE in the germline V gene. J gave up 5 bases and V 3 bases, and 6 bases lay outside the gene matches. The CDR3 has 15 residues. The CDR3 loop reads CASSDDRGINNEQFF. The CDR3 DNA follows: TGTGCCAGCAGCGACGACAGGGGGATTAACAATGAGCAGTTCTTC.